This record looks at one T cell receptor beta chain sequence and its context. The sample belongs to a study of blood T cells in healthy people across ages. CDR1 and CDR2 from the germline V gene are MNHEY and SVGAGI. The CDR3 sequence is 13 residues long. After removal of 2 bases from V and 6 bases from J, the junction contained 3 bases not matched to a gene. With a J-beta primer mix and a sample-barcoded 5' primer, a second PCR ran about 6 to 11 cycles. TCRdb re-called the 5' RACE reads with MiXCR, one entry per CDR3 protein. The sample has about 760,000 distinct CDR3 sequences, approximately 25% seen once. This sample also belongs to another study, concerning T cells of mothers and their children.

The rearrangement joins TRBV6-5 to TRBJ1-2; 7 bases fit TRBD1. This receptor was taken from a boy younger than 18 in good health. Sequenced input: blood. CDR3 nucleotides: TGTGCCAGCAGTTACACCGACAGGGATGGCTACACCTTC. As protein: CASSYTDRDGYTF.